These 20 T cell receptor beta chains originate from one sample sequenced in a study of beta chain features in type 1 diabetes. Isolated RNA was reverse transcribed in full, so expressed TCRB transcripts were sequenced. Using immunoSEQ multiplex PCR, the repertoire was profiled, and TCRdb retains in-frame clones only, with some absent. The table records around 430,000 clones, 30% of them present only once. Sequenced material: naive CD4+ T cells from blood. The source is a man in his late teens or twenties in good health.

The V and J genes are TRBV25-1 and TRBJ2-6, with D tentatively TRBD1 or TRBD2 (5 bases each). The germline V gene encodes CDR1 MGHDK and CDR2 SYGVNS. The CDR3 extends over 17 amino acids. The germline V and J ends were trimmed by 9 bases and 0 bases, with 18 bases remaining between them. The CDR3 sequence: CASPPRDHLSGANVLTF. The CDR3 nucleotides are TGTGCCAGTCCTCCCAGGGACCACCTCTCTGGGGCCAACGTCCTGACTTTC.

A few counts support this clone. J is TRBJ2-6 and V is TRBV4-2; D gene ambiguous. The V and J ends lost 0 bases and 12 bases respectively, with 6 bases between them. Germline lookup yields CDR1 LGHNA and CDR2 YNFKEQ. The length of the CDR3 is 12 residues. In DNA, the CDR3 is TGTGCCAGCAGCCAAGAAAACAGCGTCCTGACTTTC. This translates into CASSQENSVLTF.

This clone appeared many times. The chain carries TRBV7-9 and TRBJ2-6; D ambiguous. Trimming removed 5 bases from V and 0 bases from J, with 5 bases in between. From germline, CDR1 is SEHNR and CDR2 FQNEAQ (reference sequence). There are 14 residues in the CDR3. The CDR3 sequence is CASSTSSGANVLTF. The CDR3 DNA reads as TGTGCCAGCAGCACCAGCTCTGGGGCCAACGTCCTGACTTTC.

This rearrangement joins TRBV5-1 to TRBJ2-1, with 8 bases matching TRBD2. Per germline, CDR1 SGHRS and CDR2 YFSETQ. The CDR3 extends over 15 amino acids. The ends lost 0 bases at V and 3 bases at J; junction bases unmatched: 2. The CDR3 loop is CASSLDLAGYNEQFF. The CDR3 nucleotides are TGCGCCAGCAGCTTGGATCTAGCGGGCTACAATGAGCAGTTCTTC.

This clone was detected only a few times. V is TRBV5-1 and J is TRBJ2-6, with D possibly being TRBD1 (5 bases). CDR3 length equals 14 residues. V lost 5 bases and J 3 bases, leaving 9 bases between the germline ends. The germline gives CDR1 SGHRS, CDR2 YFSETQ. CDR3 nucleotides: TGCGCCAGCAGAGGGGATTTTGGGGCCAACGTCCTGACTTTC. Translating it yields CASRGDFGANVLTF.

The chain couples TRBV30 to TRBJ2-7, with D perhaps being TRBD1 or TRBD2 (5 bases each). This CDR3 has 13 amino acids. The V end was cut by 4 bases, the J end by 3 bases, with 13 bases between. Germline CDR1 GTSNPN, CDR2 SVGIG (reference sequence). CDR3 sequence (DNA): TGTGCCTGGAATCGGGACCTGAACTACGAGCAGTACTTC. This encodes CAWNRDLNYEQYF.

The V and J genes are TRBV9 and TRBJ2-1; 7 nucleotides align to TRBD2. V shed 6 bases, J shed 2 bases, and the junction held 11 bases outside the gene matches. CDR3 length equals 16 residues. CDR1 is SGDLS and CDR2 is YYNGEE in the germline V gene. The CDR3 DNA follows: TGTGCCAGCACCGAGGACGGGCTAGCGGCCTACAATGAGCAGTTCTTC. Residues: CASTEDGLAAYNEQFF.

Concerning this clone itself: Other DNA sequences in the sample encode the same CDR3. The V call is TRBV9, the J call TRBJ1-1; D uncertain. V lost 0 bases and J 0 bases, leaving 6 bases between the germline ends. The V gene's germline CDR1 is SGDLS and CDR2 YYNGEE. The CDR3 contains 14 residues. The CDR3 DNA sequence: TGTGCCAGCAGCGTAGGCGGCATGAACACTGAAGCTTTCTTT. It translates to CASSVGGMNTEAFF.

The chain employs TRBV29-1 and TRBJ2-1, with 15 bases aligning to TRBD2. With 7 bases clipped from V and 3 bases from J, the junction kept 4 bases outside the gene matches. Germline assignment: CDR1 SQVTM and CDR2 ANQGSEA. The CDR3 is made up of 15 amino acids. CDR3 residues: CSAGTSGGIYNEQFF. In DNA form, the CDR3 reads TGCAGCGCCGGGACTAGCGGGGGGATCTACAATGAGCAGTTCTTC.

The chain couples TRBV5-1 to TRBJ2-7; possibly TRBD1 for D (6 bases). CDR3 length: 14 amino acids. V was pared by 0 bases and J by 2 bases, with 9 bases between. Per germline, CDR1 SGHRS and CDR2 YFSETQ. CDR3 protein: CASSLAGAAYEQYF. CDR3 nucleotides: TGCGCCAGCAGCTTGGCAGGGGCAGCCTACGAGCAGTACTTC.

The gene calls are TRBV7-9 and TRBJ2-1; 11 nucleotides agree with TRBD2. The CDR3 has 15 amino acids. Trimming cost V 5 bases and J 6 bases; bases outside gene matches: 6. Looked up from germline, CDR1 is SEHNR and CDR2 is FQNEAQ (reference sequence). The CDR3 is CASSLTGLAVNEQFF. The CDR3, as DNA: TGTGCCAGCAGCCTCACGGGACTAGCGGTCAATGAGCAGTTCTTC.

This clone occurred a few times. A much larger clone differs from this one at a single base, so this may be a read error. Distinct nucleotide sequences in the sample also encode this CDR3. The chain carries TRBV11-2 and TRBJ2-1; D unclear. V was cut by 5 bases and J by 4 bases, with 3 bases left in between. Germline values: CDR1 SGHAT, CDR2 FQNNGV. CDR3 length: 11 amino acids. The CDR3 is CASSPYNEQFF. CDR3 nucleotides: TGTGCCAGCAGCCCGTACAATGAGCAGTTCTTC.

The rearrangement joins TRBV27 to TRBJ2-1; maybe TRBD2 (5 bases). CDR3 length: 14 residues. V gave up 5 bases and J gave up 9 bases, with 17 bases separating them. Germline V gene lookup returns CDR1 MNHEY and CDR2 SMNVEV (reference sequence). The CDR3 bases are TGTGCCAGCAGTCCCGGGTTGCCGGGGAGTGAGCAGTTCTTC. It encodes CASSPGLPGSEQFF.

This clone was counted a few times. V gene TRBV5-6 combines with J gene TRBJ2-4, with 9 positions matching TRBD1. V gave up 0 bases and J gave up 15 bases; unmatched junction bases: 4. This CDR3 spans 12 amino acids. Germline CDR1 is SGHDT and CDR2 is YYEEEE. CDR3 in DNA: TGTGCCAGCAGCTTGGGGACAGGGGTTTTGTACTTC. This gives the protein CASSLGTGVLYF. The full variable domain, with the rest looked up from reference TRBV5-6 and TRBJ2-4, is DAGVTQSPTHLIKTRGQQVTLRCSPKSGHDTVSWYQQALGQGPQFIFQYYEEEERQRGNFPDRFSGHQFPNYSSELNVNALLLGDSALYLCASSLGTGVLYFGAGTRLSVL.

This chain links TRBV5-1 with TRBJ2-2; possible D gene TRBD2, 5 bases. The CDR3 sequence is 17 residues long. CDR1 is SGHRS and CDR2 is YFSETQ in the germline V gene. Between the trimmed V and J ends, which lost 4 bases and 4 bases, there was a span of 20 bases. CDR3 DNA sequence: TGCGCCAGCAGCCACCTGAGAGCGGAACTGTTCACCGGGGAGCTGTTTTTT. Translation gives CASSHLRAELFTGELFF.

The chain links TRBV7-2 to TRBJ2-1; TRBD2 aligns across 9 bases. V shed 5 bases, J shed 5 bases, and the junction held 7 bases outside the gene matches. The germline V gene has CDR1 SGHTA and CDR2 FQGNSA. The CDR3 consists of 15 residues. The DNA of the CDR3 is TGTGCCAGCAGCCGAGCTAGCGGGACCCACAATGAGCAGTTCTTC. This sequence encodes CASSRASGTHNEQFF.

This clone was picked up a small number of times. CDR3 protein: CASSPTTIYEQYF. The DNA for the CDR3 is TGTGCCAGCTCACCGACGACAATCTACGAGCAGTACTTC. The chain carries TRBV18 and TRBJ2-7; D remains ambiguous. The CDR3 length is 13 residues. Trimming removed 3 bases at V and 3 bases at J, with 9 bases between. In germline, CDR1 is KGHSH, CDR2 LQKENI.

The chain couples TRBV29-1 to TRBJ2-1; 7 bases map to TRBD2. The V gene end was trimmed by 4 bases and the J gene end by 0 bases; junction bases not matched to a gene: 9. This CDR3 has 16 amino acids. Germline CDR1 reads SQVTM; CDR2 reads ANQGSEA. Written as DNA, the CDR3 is TGCAGCGTTGCGTTGAGCGGGGCAGTCTCCTACAATGAGCAGTTCTTC. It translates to CSVALSGAVSYNEQFF.

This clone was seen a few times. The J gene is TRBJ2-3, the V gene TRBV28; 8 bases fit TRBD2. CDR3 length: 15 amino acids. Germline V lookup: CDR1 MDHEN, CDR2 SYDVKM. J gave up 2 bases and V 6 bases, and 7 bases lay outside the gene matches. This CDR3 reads CASSGTSLSTDTQYF. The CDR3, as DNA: TGTGCCAGCAGCGGGACTAGTCTTTCCACAGATACGCAGTATTTT.

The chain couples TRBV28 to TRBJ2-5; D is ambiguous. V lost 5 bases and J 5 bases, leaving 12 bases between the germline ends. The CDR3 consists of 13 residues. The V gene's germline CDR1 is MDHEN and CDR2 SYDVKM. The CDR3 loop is CASSPFRTETQYF. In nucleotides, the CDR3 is TGTGCCAGCAGTCCCTTTAGAACCGAGACCCAGTACTTC. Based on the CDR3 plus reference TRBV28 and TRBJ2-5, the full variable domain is DVKVTQSSRYLVKRTGEKVFLECVQDMDHENMFWYRQDPGLGLRLIYFSYDVKMKEKGDIPEGYSVSREKKERFSLILESASTNQTSMYLCASSPFRTETQYFGPGTRLLVL.